This T cell receptor beta chain was identified during a study of Ad26.COV2.S vaccination and SARS-CoV-2 variants. Notes on the study in general: Placebo recipients and vaccine recipients were similar in non-spike TCR breadth.

Using immunoSEQ multiplex PCR, the repertoire was profiled, and TCRdb retains in-frame clones only, with some absent. The sample yields about 420,000 clones, around 87% seen once. Remarks on this clone: Its antigen remains unknown.

Treatment described: around 19 received Ad26.COV2.S at low or high dose, single or two shots; five or six received placebo; per-sample allocation not given. Sampling was done on day 63 after the first vaccine or placebo injection. The CDR3 is 15 amino acids. V lost 0 bases and J lost 2, with 8 bases in between. Germline assignment: CDR1 SGHRS and CDR2 YFSETQ. The sequenced sample was peripheral blood, obtained in a trial of Ad26.COV2.S vaccine versus placebo. This TCR came from a person aged 18 to 59 who received the Ad26.COV2.S COVID-19 vaccine or a placebo. The chain couples TRBV5-1 to TRBJ1-4; D gene ambiguous. Here the CDR3 DNA reads TGCGCCAGCAGCTTGGATGGGTGGACTAATGAAAAACTGTTTTTT. Translating gives CASSLDGWTNEKLFF.